Many counts were recorded for the clone carrying this TCR beta chain. The record originates from a study of T cells in Graves' hyperthyroidism and ophthalmopathy. Looked up from germline, CDR1 is LNHNV and CDR2 is YYDKDF (reference sequence). The CDR3 has 12 amino acids. Trimming removed 0 bases from V and 7 bases from J, with 6 bases in between. Amplification of TCR beta CDR3 regions was performed using RNA transcripts as template. Researchers ran a first-round RT-PCR on the TCR CDR3 using the HTBI primer set. A single record per CDR3 protein comes from TCRdb applying MiXCR to the multiplex PCR reads. The data show roughly 240,000 distinct CDR3 sequences, approximately 24% seen once.

The V call is TRBV15, the J call TRBJ1-2; possibly TRBD1 for D (5 bases). This receptor was taken from a woman aged 35 to 49 with Graves' ophthalmopathy. The source material was blood. CDR3 sequence: CATSRDRVGYTF. CDR3 sequence (DNA): TGTGCCACCAGCAGAGACAGGGTTGGCTACACCTTC.